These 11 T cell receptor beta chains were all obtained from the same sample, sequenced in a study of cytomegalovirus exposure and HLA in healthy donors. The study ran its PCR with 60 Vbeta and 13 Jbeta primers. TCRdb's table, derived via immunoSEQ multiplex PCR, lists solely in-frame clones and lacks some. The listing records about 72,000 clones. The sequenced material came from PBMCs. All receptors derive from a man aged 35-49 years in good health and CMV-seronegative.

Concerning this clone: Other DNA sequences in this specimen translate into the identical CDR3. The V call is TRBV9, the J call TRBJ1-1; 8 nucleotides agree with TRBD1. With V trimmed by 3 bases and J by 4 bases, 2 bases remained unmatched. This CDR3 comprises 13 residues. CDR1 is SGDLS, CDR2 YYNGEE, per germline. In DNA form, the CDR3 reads TGTGCCAGCAGCGAGGGGACAGGCACTGAAGCTTTCTTT. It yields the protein CASSEGTGTEAFF.

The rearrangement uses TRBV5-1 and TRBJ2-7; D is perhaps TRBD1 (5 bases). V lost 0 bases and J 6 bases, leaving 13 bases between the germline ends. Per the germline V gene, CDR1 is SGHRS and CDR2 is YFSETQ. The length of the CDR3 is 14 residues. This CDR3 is CASSLESGFGEQYF. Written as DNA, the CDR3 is TGCGCCAGCAGCTTGGAGTCAGGGTTTGGCGAGCAGTACTTC. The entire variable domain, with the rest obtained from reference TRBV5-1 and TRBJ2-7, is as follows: KAGVTQTPRYLIKTRGQQVTLSCSPISGHRSVSWYQQTPGQGLQFLFEYFSETQRNKGNFPGRFSGRQFSNSRSEMNVSTLELGDSALYLCASSLESGFGEQYFGPGTRLTVT.

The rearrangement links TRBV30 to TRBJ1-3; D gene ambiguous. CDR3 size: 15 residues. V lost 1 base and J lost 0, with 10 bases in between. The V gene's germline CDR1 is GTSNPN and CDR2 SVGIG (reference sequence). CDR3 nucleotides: TGTGCCTGGAGTGGAGAGTTTTTCTCTGGAAACACCATATATTTT. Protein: CAWSGEFFSGNTIYF.

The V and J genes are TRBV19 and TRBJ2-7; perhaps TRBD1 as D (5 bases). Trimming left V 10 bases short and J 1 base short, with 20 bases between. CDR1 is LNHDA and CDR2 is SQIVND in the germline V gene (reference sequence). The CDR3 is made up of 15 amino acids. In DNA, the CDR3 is TGTGCCACATCGACCCCAAGGGGAAGATCCTACGAGCAGTACTTC. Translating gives CATSTPRGRSYEQYF.

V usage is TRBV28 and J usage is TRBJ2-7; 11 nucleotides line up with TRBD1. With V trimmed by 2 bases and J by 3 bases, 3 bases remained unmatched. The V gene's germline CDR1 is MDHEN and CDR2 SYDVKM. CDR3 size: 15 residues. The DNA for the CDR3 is TGTGCCAGCAGTTTAGGCGGGACAGGGGGCTACGAGCAGTACTTC. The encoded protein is CASSLGGTGGYEQYF.

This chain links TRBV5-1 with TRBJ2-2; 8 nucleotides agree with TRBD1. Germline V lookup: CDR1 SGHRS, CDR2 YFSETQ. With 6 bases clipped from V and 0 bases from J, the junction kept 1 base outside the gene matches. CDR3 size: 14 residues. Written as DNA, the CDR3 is TGCGCCAGCACGGACAGGGCGAACACCGGGGAGCTGTTTTTT. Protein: CASTDRANTGELFF.

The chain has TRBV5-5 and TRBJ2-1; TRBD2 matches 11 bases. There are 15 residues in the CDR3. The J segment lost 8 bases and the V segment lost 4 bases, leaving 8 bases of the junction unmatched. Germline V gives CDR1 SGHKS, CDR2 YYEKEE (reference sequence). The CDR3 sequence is CASSVLAGGLDEQFF. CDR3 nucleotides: TGTGCCAGCAGCGTCCTAGCGGGGGGCTTGGATGAGCAGTTCTTC.

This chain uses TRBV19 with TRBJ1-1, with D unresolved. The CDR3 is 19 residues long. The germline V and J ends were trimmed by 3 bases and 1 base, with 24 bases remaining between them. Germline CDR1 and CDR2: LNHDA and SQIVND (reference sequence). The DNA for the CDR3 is TGTGCCAGTAGTATCCCTCCACTTGGATGGGCGCGGGCGAACACTGAAGCTTTCTTT. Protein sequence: CASSIPPLGWARANTEAFF. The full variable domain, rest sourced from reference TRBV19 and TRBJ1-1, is DGGITQSPKYLFRKEGQNVTLSCEQNLNHDAMYWYRQDPGQGLRLIYYSQIVNDFQKGDIAEGYSVSREKKESFPLTVTSAQKNPTAFYLCASSIPPLGWARANTEAFFGQGTRLTVV.

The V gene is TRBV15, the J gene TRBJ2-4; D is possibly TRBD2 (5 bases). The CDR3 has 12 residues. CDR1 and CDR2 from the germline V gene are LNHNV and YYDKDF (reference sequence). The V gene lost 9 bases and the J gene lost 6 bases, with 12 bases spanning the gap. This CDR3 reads CATREEGNIQYF. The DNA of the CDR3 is TGTGCCACGAGGGAAGAGGGAAACATTCAGTACTTC.

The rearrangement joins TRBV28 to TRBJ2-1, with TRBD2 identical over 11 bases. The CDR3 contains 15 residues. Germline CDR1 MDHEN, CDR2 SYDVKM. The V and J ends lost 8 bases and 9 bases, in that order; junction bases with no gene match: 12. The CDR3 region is CASYTLAGATGEQFF. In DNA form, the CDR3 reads TGTGCCAGCTACACACTAGCGGGGGCGACCGGTGAGCAGTTCTTC. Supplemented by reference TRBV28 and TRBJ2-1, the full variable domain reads DVKVTQSSRYLVKRTGEKVFLECVQDMDHENMFWYRQDPGLGLRLIYFSYDVKMKEKGDIPEGYSVSREKKERFSLILESASTNQTSMYLCASYTLAGATGEQFFGPGTRLTVL.

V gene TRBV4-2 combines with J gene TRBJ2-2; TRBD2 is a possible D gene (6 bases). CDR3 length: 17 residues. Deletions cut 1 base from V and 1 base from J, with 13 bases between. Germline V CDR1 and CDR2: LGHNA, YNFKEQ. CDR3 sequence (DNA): TGTGCCAGCAGCCAAGCAACGGTCGGGGGGAACACCGGGGAGCTGTTTTTT. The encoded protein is CASSQATVGGNTGELFF.